This T cell receptor beta chain stems from a study of blood T cell repertoires in COVID-19. Study context: Material from acute and convalescent COVID-19 was sourced from the United States, Italy and Spain. PBMCs, B-cell-depleted T cells, or T cells were the source of the cDNA or gDNA that made up the material.

Authors' processing steps: Nucleated cell counts were estimated from reference gene primer amplification. Sequencing was performed with immunoSEQ multiplex PCR; in TCRdb, only in-frame clones are kept and a portion is missing. The DNA was the basis for D and trimming; V, J and clone size are from that table. The sample consists of approximately 300,000 clones, around 90% of them appearing once. This CDR3 region has 14 residues. The V end lost 3 bases, the J end lost 2 bases, and 10 bases lay between the germline ends. Germline CDR1 is MNHEY and CDR2 is SVGEGT. J is TRBJ1-1 and V is TRBV6-2 or TRBV6-3; D call uncertain. This clonotype was sampled from a man aged 18-30 years with active or convalescent COVID-19. What was sequenced was peripheral blood. The CDR3 nucleotides read TGTGCCAGCAGTTATCTCGATACAAACACTGAAGCTTTCTTT. This gives the protein CASSYLDTNTEAFF.